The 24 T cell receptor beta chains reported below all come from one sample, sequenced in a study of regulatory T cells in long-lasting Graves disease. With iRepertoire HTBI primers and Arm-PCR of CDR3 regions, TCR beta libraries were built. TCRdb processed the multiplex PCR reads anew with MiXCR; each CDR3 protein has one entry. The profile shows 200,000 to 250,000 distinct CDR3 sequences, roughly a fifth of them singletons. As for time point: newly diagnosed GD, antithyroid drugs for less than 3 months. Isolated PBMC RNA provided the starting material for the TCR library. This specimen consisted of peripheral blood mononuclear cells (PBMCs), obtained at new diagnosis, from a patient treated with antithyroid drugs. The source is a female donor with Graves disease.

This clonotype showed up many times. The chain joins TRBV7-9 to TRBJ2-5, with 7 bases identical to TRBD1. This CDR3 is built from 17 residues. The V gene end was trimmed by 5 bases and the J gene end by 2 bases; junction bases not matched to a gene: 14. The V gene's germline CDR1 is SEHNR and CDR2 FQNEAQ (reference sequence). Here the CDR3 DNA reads TGTGCCAGCAGCCCACCAAGTACAAACAGGGGTCAAGAGACCCAGTACTTC. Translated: CASSPPSTNRGQETQYF. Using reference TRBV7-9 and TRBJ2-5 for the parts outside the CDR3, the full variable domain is DTGVSQNPRHKITKRGQNVTFRCDPISEHNRLYWYRQTLGQGPEFLTYFQNEAQLEKSRLLSDRFSAERPKGSFSTLEIQRTEQGDSAMYLCASSPPSTNRGQETQYFGPGTRLLVL.

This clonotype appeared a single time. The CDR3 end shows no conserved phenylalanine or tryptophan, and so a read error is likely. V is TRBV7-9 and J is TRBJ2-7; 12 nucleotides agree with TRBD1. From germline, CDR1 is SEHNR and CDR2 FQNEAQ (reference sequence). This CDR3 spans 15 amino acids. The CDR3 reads CVSSGGTGGLYEQYL. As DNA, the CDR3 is TGTGTCAGCAGCGGGGGGACAGGGGGCTTGTACGAGCAGTACCTC.

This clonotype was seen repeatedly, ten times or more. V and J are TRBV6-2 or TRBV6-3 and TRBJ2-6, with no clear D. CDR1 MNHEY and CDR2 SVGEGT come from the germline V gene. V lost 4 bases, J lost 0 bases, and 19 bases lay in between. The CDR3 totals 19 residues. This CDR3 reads CASSFWVDYLSSGANVLTF. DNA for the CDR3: TGTGCCAGCAGTTTTTGGGTAGATTATTTAAGCTCTGGGGCCAACGTCCTGACTTTC.

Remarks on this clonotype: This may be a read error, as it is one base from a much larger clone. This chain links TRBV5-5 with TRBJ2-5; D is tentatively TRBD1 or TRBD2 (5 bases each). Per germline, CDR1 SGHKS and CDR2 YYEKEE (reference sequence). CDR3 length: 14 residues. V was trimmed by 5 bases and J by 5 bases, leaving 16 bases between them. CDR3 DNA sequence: TGTGCCAGCAGACCCGGGACGGATATGGAGACCCAGTACTTC. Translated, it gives CASRPGTDMETQYF.

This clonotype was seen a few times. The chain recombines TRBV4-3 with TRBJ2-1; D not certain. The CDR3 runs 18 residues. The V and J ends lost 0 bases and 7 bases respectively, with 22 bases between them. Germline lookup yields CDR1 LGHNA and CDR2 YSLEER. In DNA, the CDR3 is TGCGCCAGCAGCCAAGAACCCCTAGTTGCGGTGTCGAGGAATGAGCAGTTCTTC. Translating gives CASSQEPLVAVSRNEQFF.

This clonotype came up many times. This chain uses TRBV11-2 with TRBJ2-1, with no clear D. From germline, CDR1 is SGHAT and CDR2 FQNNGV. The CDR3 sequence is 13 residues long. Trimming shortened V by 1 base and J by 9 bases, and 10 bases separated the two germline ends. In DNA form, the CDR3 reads TGTGCCAGCAGCTTAGGGGCCCATCGTGAGCAGTTCTTC. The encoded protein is CASSLGAHREQFF.

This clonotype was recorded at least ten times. The CDR3 region is CSAGYDIDGYTF. CDR3 coding DNA: TGCAGTGCTGGCTACGACATAGATGGCTACACCTTC. The rearrangement links TRBV20-1 to TRBJ1-2, with D unclear. The germline gives CDR1 DFQATT, CDR2 SNEGSKA (reference sequence). The CDR3 runs 12 residues. Trimming stripped 5 bases from V and 6 bases from J, with 13 bases between.

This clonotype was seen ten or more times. CDR3 in amino acids: CASSHGQGTVGELFF. As DNA, the CDR3 is TGTGCCAGCAGCCACGGCCAGGGAACCGTCGGGGAGCTGTTTTTT. J is TRBJ2-2 and V is TRBV14; D may be TRBD1 (5 bases). CDR3 size: 15 residues. The V end lost 3 bases, the J end lost 7 bases, and 15 bases lay between the germline ends. CDR1 SGHDN and CDR2 FVKESK come from the germline V gene.

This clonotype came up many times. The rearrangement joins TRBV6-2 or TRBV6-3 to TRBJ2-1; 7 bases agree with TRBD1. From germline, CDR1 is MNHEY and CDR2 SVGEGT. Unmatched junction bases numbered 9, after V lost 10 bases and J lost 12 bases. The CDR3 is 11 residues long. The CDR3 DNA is TGTGCCACCAAACAGGGGTCTTTGCAGTTCTTC. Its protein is CATKQGSLQFF.

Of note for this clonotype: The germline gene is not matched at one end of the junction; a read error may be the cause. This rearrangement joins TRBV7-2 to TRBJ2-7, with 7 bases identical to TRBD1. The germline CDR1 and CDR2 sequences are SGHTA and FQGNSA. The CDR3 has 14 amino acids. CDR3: CASTRPGQQYEQHF. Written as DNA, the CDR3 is TGTGCCAGCACCAGGCCGGGACAGCAATACGAGCAGCACTTC.

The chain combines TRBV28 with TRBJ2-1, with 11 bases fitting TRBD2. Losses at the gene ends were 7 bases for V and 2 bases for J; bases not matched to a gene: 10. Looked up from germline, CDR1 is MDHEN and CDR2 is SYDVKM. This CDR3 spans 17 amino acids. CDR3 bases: TGTGCCAGCAAAGTCCCTAGCGGGGGGTTTACCTACAATGAGCAGTTCTTC. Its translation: CASKVPSGGFTYNEQFF.

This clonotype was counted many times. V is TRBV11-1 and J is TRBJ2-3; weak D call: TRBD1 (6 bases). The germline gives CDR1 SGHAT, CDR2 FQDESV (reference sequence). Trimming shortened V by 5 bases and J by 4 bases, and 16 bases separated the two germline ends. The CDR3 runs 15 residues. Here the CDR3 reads CASSPRGTEPDTQYF. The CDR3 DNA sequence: TGTGCCAGCAGCCCGAGGGGGACCGAGCCAGATACGCAGTATTTT.

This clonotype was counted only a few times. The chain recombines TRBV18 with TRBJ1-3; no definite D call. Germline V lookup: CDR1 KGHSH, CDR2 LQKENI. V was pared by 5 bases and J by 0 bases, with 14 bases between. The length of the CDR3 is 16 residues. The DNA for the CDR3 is TGTGCCAGCTCAACAATAACGAATCCCTCTGGAAACACCATATATTTT. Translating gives CASSTITNPSGNTIYF.

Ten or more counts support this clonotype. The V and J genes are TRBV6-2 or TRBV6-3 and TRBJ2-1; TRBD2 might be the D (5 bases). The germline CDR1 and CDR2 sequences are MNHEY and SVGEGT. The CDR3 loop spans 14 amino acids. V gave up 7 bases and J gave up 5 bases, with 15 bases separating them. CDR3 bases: TGTGCCAGCATAAGAGCGGAGCCTGACAATGAGCAGTTCTTC. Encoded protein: CASIRAEPDNEQFF.

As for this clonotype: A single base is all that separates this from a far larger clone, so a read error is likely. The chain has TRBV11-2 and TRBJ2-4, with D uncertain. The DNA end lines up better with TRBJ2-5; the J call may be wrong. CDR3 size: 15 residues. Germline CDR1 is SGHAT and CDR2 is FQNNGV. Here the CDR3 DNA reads TGTGCCAGCAGCTTAATTTCAGGCCCCCGAGGGACCCAGTACTTC. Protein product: CASSLISGPRGTQYF.

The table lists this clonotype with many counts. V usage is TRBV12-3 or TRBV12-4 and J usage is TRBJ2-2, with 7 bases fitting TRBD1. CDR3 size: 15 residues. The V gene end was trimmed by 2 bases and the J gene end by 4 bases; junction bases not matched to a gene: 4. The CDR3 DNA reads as TGTGCCAGCAGTTTACCAGGGGGTCTCACCGGGGAGCTGTTTTTT. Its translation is CASSLPGGLTGELFF.

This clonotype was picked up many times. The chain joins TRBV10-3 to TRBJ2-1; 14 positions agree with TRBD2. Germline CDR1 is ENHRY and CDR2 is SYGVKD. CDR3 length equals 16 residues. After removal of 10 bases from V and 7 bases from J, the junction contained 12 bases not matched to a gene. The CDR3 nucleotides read TGTGCCACGCAAGCCTCCGGGACTAGCGGGAGTAATGAGCAGTTCTTC. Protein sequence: CATQASGTSGSNEQFF.

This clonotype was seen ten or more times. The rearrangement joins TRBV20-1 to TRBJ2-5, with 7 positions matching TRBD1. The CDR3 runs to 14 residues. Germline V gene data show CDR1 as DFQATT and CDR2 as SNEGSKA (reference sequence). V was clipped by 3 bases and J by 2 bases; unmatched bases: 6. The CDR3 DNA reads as TGCAGTGCTAGTGAAAGGACAGGACAAGAGACCCAGTACTTC. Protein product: CSASERTGQETQYF.

The DNA for the CDR3 is TGTGCCAGCAGTGACATATCCGGGACCGGGGAGCTGTTTTTT. It codes for CASSDISGTGELFF. The chain has TRBV6-2 or TRBV6-3 and TRBJ2-2, with D unclear. V lost 5 bases and J lost 5, with 12 bases in between. The V gene's germline CDR1 is MNHEY and CDR2 SVGEGT. The CDR3 runs to 14 residues.

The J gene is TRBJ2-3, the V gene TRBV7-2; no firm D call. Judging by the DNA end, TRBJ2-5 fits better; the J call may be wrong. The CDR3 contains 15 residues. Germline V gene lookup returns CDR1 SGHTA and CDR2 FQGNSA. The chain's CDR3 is CASSRRTGHNETQYF. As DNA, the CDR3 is TGTGCCAGCAGCCGCCGGACGGGTCACAATGAGACCCAGTACTTC.

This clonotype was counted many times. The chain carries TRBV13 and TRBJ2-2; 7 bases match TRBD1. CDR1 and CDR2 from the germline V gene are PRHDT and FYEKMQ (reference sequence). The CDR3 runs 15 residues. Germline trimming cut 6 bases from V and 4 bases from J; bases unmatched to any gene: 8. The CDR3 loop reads CASRRQQGFTGELFF. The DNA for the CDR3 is TGTGCCAGCAGACGTCAACAGGGGTTCACCGGGGAGCTGTTTTTT.

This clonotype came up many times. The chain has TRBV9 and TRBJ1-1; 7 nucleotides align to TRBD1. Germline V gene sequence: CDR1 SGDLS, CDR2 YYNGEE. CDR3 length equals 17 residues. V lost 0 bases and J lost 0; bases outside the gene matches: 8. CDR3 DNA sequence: TGTGCCAGCAGCGTAGGAGAGACAGGGAAAATGAACACTGAAGCTTTCTTT. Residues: CASSVGETGKMNTEAFF.

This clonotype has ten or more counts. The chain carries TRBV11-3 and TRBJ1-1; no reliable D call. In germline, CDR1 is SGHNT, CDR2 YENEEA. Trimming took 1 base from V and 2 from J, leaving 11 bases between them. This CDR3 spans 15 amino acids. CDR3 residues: CASSLGGRFNTEAFF. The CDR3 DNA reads TGTGCCAGCAGCTTAGGAGGACGGTTTAACACTGAAGCTTTCTTT.

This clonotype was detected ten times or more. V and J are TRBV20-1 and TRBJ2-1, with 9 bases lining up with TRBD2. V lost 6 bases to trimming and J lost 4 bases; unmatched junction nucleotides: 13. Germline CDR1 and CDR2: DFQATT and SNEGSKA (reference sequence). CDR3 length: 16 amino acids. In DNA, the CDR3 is TGCAGTGCGACGAGCCCGTATAGCGGGAGTTACAATGAGCAGTTCTTC. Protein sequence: CSATSPYSGSYNEQFF.